This T cell receptor beta chain was found in a study of blood T cell repertoires in COVID-19. There are 15 residues in the CDR3. V was pared by 1 base and J by 5 bases, with 6 bases of the junction left unmatched. Germline V gene sequence: CDR1 LNHNV, CDR2 YYDKDF (reference sequence). Produced via immunoSEQ multiplex PCR; TCRdb's table is partial and in-frame only. This table holds 150,000 to 200,000 clones, around 89% found once. The specimen sequenced was peripheral blood. V is TRBV15 and J is TRBJ1-1; 8 nucleotides align to TRBD1. The source of this sequence is a man between 18 and 35 years old who had recovered from COVID-19. CDR3 region: CATSRAAGGGTEAFF. DNA for the CDR3: TGTGCCACCAGCAGAGCCGCAGGGGGCGGAACTGAAGCTTTCTTT.